Listed below are T cell receptor beta chains from one sample, sequenced in a study of CD8 T cells in Susac syndrome. MiXCR, applied by TCRdb to the immunoSEQ multiplex PCR reads, yields one record per CDR3 protein. There are more than 150,000 distinct CDR3 sequences in the sample; more than 95% occur only once, and around 0.12% lies in the top ten. The sample consisted of CD4+ T cells from PBMCs. These receptors all stem from a human donor with Susac syndrome. CDR3s include the opening cysteine and the closing phenylalanine or tryptophan. D genes are given only for firm matches.

TRBV12-3/TRBV12-4	TRBJ2-1	-	TGTGCCAGCAGCCCCCAGGGACGAGGAAACAATGAGCAGTTCTTC	CASSPQGRGNNEQFF
TRBV15	TRBJ1-6	TRBD1	TGTGCCACCAGCAGCGGCATGGACAGGGTGAATTCACCCCTCCACTTT	CATSSGMDRVNSPLHF
TRBV29-1	TRBJ2-4	TRBD1	TGCAGCGCCACGACAGGGGCCGCGGTATTAGCCAAAAACATTCAGTACTTC	CSATTGAAVLAKNIQYF
TRBV2	TRBJ2-7	-	TGTGCCAGCAGCCAAGAAGGACCTTCCTACGAGCAGTACTTC	CASSQEGPSYEQYF
TRBV7-3	TRBJ1-1	TRBD1	TGTGCCAGCAGCTCGGACAGGACGAACACTGAAGCTTTCTTT	CASSSDRTNTEAFF
TRBV30	TRBJ2-7	TRBD2	TGTGCCTGGAGTGTACGTTCTTGGCGGGAGGGCGCAGGTTACGAGCAGTACTTC	CAWSVRSWREGAGYEQYF
TRBV5-4	TRBJ2-7	-	TGTGCCAGCAGCTTGGATACCGGGAGTATCTACGAGCAGTACTTC	CASSLDTGSIYEQYF
TRBV29-1	TRBJ2-3	-	TGCAGCGCTCGTTCTGGACCCTCCACAGATACGCAGTATTTT	CSARSGPSTDTQYF
TRBV3-1	TRBJ1-5	-	TGTGCCAGCAGCCTCAACCCTCGGTCGGGTCAGCCCCAGCATTTT	CASSLNPRSGQPQHF
TRBV20-1	TRBJ1-1	TRBD1	TGCAGTGACCAACAGGCAGGACAGGGCCAAGCTTTCTTT	CSDQQAGQGQAFF
TRBV11-2	TRBJ2-1	-	TGTGCCAGCAGCTTAGGTTTCAGCTCCTACAATGAGCAGTTCTTC	CASSLGFSSYNEQFF
TRBV20-1	TRBJ2-7	TRBD2	TGCAGTGCTAGATTGGCGGGAGGGGCTTACGAGCAGTACTTC	CSARLAGGAYEQYF
TRBV29-1	TRBJ1-1	-	TGCAGCGCTTCGGGGACACGTACTTTTAACACTGAAGCTTTCTTT	CSASGTRTFNTEAFF
TRBV11-2	TRBJ2-5	TRBD1	TGTGCCAGCAGCTTAGATGGGACAGGGATTTCGGAGACCCAGTACTTC	CASSLDGTGISETQYF
TRBV19	TRBJ1-4	-	TGTGCCAGTAGTACTGGACAGCCTCTCGATGAAAAACTGTTTTTT	CASSTGQPLDEKLFF